This T cell receptor (beta chain) was identified in a study of tumor and adjacent non-tumor tissue in lung cancer (dated by TCRdb to the late 2010s). At the level of the whole study: The cohort included about eleven adenocarcinoma, a couple of squamous cell carcinoma and 1 small cell lung cancer patients. Bulk TCRbeta repertoires were compared between lung tumor tissue and matched distant non-tumor lung tissue obtained from under 18 lung cancer patients. The approximately 15 patients were aged roughly 31 to 85 years, included 10 men and 5 women, and had TNM stage I to III disease. For each patient, one tumor sample and one normal lung sample were taken, giving some 33 paired specimens that underwent TCRbeta CDR3 sequencing. Sequencing generated a total of 125,075,908 productive TCRbeta reads, averaging about 4.2 million reads per sample.

This clonotype showed up many times. No antigen is known for it. No base quality information exists; no much larger clone differs at one position. Bulk unsorted tissue served as the source for RNA extraction, and RNA quality was assessed using a NanoDrop ND-1000 and an Agilent 2100. All donors had newly diagnosed lung cancer, had not received prior chemotherapy, and were admitted for thoracic surgery in China between August and November 2014. Patients with previous radiotherapy or chemotherapy, or with another concurrent cancer, were excluded from the study. Pieces of surgical tissue measuring 1-2 cm3 were kept in RNAlater solution and held at -80 degrees C until needed. The library was generated by multiplex PCR. The instrument given in TCRdb is Illumina HiSeq 2500. TCRbeta libraries were constructed through three rounds of nested PCR with primers (Table S4) according to protocols adapted from ARM-PCR. PCR products of 200-500 bp were gel-excised and purified with the QIAquick gel extraction kit before sequencing. In the source study's methods: Trimmomatic was used to clean the reads, FLASH merged the cleaned reads into complete CDR3 sequences, and MiTCR assigned the sequences to V(D)J germline segments. Clonal diversity was calculated as the inverse Simpson's index using VDJtools. Productive reads were defined as in-frame sequences without a premature stop codon. The raw public reads went through TCRdb reprocessing: fastp at Q25, MiXCR clone calling, in-frame beta chains kept. For every CDR3 protein sequence, its rows merge into one entry that carries the most common genes and DNA. It is TCRdb's table, rather than the study itself, that gives the V and J calls and clone size. Recorded for this sample are 100,000 to 150,000 distinct CDR3 sequences; about 66% of them occurred a single time. The top ten clonotypes cover 10% to 15% of the sample.

The CDR3 has 15 amino acids, counting the end cysteine and phenylalanine. Kept here is only the CDR3 DNA, which spans 45 bases and is read in frame from base 1. V is shortened by 1 base, J by 4 bases, and the region joining them spans 13 bases. Findings and caveats that apply to the study as a whole: Peripheral blood was not sequenced, so blood TCRbeta repertoires in these lung cancer patients were not examined. The top 100 clones accounted for a significantly larger cumulative portion of the repertoire in normal lung than in tumor tissue. TCR diversity (inverse Simpson) was significantly higher in tumor than in normal lung tissue (approximately 440 vs 150, P = 0.0075, Mann-Whitney U test). Only approximately 16 patients were included in the cohort, and the need for larger samples and more detailed clinical data was noted by the authors. The sequencing platform is not named in the methods, and unique molecular identifiers are not mentioned. TCR diversity was significantly higher in younger patients, and greater tumor TCR diversity was associated with shorter overall survival and shorter disease-free survival.

Sequenced input: lung tumor tissue. This TCR was sampled from a man under 40 with non-small cell lung cancer. The chain joins TRBV12-3 or TRBV12-4 to TRBJ1-2, with no confidently assigned D gene. The CDR3 is CASSLDFSGRYGYTF. DNA sequence: TGTGCCAGCAGTTTAGATTTCTCAGGACGCTATGGCTACACCTTC.